Listed below are T cell receptor beta chains from one sample, sequenced in a study of T cells in Graves' hyperthyroidism and ophthalmopathy. TCRdb passed the multiplex PCR reads through MiXCR, listing each CDR3 protein once. The table shows hundreds of thousands of distinct CDR3 sequences, with roughly 15% occurring only once. The specimen sequenced was blood. These receptors were obtained from a woman aged 30 to 39 with Graves' hyperthyroidism. Both conserved end residues are part of each CDR3. D genes are given only for firm matches. Size is omitted from some rows. Given values are once, few, many or a class for expanded clones.

cdr3_aa cdr3_nt clone_size j_call d_call v_call
CASTPTGAYQPQHF TGTGCCAGCACCCCGACAGGGGCTTATCAGCCCCAGCATTTT . TRBJ1-5 TRBD1 TRBV12-3/TRBV12-4
CASSPGTRTPDTQYF TGTGCCAGCAGCCCGGGGACGCGAACCCCAGATACGCAGTATTTT . TRBJ2-3 . TRBV28
CSAPVGTYNEQFF TGCAGTGCCCCGGTGGGGACCTACAATGAGCAGTTCTTC . TRBJ2-1 . TRBV20-1
CASSESDRGDEQFF TGCGCCAGCAGTGAGAGCGACAGGGGCGATGAGCAGTTCTTC many TRBJ2-1 TRBD1 TRBV10-1
CASSSPGTGINTEAFF TGTGCCAGCAGTTCCCCCGGGACGGGGATAAACACTGAAGCTTTCTTT many TRBJ1-1 . TRBV12-3/TRBV12-4
CAWNRLRTSYEQYF TGTGCCTGGAATAGGTTGCGGACATCCTACGAGCAGTACTTC few TRBJ2-7 . TRBV30
CSARAKKGSAEAFF TGCAGTGCTAGGGCGAAAAAGGGTAGTGCTGAAGCTTTCTTT . TRBJ1-1 . TRBV20-1
CASSPLLVTDTQYF TGTGCCAGCAGTCCCTTACTAGTCACAGATACGCAGTATTTT . TRBJ2-3 . TRBV6-1
CASQQGDSPLHF TGTGCCAGCCAACAGGGGGATTCACCCCTCCACTTT many TRBJ1-6 TRBD1 TRBV28
CAWSRTRSSYNEQFF TGTGCCTGGAGCCGGACGCGTAGCTCCTACAATGAGCAGTTCTTC many TRBJ2-1 . TRBV30
CASSFDEGITDTQYF TGTGCCAGCAGCTTTGATGAGGGCATTACAGATACGCAGTATTTT few TRBJ2-3 . TRBV11-1
CASSGRTAFIAFF TGTGCCAGCAGTGGCCGGACAGCCTTTATTGCTTTCTTT many TRBJ1-1 . TRBV6-2/TRBV6-3
CASRRTPGQGKDTQYF TGTGCCAGCAGACGTACCCCGGGACAGGGGAAAGATACGCAGTATTTT many TRBJ2-3 TRBD1 TRBV28
CASSPLDRQPMNTEAFF TGTGCCAGCTCACCACTCGATCGACAGCCCATGAACACTGAAGCTTTCTTT many TRBJ1-1 . TRBV18
CSVERVAGGYTF TGCAGCGTTGAGAGAGTGGCGGGGGGCTACACCTTC few TRBJ1-2 . TRBV29-1
CSADSGVNPYEQYF TGCAGTGCAGATAGCGGGGTTAATCCCTACGAGCAGTACTTC . TRBJ2-7 TRBD2 TRBV20-1
CASSHTGGASEKLFF TGTGCCAGCAGTCATACAGGGGGCGCGAGTGAAAAACTGTTTTTT . TRBJ1-4 TRBD1 TRBV6-1
CASSGTEYSNQPQHF TGTGCCAGCAGTGGGACAGAGTATAGCAATCAGCCCCAGCATTTT many TRBJ1-5 . TRBV6-1
CASKSRTSGKSSYNEQFF TGTGCCAGTAAGTCAAGGACTAGCGGGAAGAGCTCCTACAATGAGCAGTTCTTC few TRBJ2-1 TRBD2 TRBV19
CASRLRPGQAGGDTEAFF TGTGCCAGCAGGCTTCGACCGGGACAGGCTGGGGGGGACACTGAAGCTTTCTTT many TRBJ1-1 TRBD1 TRBV2
CASSPSRAGNYDYTF TGTGCCAGCTCACCAAGCAGGGCGGGTAACTATGACTACACCTTC few TRBJ1-2 . TRBV18
CASSEAASWEEQYF TGTGCCAGCAGTGAAGCGGCCTCCTGGGAGGAGCAGTACTTC many TRBJ2-7 . TRBV2